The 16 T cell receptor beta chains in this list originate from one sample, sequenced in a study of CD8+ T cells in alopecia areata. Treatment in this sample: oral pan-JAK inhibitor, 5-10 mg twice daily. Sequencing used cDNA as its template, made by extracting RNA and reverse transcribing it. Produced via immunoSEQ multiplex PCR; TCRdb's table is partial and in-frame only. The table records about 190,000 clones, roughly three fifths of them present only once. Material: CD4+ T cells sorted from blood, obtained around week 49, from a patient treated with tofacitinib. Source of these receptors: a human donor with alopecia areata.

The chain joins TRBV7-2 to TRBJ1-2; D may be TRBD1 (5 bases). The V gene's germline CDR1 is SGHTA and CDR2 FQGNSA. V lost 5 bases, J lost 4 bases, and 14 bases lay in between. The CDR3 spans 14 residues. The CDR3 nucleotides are TGTGCCAGCAGCCCCCGGGGCACCTCCTATGGCTACACCTTC. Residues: CASSPRGTSYGYTF. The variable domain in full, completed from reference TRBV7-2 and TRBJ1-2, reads GAGVSQSPSNKVTEKGKDVELRCDPISGHTALYWYRQSLGQGLEFLIYFQGNSAPDKSGLPSDRFSAERTGGSVSTLTIQRTQQEDSAVYLCASSPRGTSYGYTFGSGTRLTVV.

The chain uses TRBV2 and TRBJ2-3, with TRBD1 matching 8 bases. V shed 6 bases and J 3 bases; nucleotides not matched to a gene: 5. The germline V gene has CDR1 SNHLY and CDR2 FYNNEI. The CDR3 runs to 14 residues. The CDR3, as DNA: TGTGCCAGCAGCGGACAGGGTGTAACAGATACGCAGTATTTT. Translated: CASSGQGVTDTQYF.

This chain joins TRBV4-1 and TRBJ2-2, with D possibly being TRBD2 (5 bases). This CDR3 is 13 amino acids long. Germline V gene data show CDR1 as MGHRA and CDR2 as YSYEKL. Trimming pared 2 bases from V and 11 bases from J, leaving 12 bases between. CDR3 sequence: CASSQLAYSELFF. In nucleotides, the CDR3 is TGCGCCAGCAGCCAACTAGCCTACTCTGAGCTGTTTTTT.

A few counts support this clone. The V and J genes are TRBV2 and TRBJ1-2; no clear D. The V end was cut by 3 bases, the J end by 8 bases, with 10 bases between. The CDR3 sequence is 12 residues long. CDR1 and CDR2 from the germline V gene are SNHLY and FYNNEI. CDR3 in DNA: TGTGCCAGCAGTGATATGGGTTACGGCTACACCTTC. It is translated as CASSDMGYGYTF.

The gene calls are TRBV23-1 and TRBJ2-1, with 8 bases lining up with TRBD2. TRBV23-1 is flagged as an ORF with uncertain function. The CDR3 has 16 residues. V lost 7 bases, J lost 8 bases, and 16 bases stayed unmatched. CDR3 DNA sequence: TGCGCCAGCACCACCCGGGGGAAGCGGGGGATAGATGAGCAGTTCTTC. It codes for CASTTRGKRGIDEQFF.

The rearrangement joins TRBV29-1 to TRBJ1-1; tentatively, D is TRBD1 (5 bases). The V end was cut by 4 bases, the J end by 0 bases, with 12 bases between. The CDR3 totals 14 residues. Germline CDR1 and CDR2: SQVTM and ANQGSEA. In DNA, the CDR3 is TGCAGCGTTGTATTACAGGCCTTGAACACTGAAGCTTTCTTT. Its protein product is CSVVLQALNTEAFF.

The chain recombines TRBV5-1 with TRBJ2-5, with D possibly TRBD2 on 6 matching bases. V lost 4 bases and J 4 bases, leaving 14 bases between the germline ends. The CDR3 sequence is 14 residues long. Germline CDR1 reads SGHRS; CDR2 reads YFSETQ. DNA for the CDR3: TGCGCCAGCAGCGAGGGACTCCGCCGAGAGACCCAGTACTTC. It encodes CASSEGLRRETQYF. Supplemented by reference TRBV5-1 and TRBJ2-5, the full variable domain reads KAGVTQTPRYLIKTRGQQVTLSCSPISGHRSVSWYQQTPGQGLQFLFEYFSETQRNKGNFPGRFSGRQFSNSRSEMNVSTLELGDSALYLCASSEGLRRETQYFGPGTRLLVL.

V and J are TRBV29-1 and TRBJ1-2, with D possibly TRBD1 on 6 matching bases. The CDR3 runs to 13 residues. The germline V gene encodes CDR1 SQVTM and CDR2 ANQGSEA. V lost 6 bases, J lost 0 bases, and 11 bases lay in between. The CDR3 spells CSVPGQPNYGYTF. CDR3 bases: TGCAGCGTCCCCGGACAGCCTAACTATGGCTACACCTTC.

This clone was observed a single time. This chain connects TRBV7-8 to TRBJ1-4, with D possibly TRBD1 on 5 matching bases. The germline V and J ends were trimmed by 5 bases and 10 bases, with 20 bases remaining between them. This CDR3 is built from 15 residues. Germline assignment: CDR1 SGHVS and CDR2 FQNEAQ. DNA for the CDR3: TGTGCCAGCAGCCAACTGCGGGGGTCCGACGGAAAACTGTTTTTT. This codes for CASSQLRGSDGKLFF.

The CDR3 DNA reads TGTGCCACCAGCAGAGGGGGGGACACATACACAGATACGCAGTATTTT. It codes for CATSRGGDTYTDTQYF. The chain links TRBV15 to TRBJ2-3; D is perhaps TRBD1 or TRBD2 (6 bases each). V lost 1 base and J 2 bases, leaving 13 bases between the germline ends. Per the germline V gene, CDR1 is LNHNV and CDR2 is YYDKDF (reference sequence). This CDR3 has 16 residues.

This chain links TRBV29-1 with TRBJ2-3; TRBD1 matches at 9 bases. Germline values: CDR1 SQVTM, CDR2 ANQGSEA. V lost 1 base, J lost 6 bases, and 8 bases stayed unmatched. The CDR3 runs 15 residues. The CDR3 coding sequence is TGCAGCGTTGAAGCCCCACAGGGGGCAGGGGATACGCAGTATTTT. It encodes CSVEAPQGAGDTQYF.

Here the CDR3 reads CASSYGGGNTGELFF. CDR3 DNA sequence: TGTGCCAGCAGTTACGGTGGGGGGAACACCGGGGAGCTGTTTTTT. V is TRBV6-5 and J is TRBJ2-2, with D perhaps TRBD1 or TRBD2 (5 bases each). Per the germline V gene, CDR1 is MNHEY and CDR2 is SVGAGI. The CDR3 runs to 15 residues. Trimming removed 2 bases from V and 1 base from J, with 8 bases in between.

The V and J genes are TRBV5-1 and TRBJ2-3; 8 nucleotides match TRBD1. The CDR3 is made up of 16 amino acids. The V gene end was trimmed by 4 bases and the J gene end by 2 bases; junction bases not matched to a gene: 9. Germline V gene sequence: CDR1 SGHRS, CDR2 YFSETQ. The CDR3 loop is CASSPPTGGITDTQYF. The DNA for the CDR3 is TGCGCCAGCAGCCCACCCACAGGGGGTATCACAGATACGCAGTATTTT. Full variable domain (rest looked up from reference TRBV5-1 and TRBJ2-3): KAGVTQTPRYLIKTRGQQVTLSCSPISGHRSVSWYQQTPGQGLQFLFEYFSETQRNKGNFPGRFSGRQFSNSRSEMNVSTLELGDSALYLCASSPPTGGITDTQYFGPGTRLTVL.

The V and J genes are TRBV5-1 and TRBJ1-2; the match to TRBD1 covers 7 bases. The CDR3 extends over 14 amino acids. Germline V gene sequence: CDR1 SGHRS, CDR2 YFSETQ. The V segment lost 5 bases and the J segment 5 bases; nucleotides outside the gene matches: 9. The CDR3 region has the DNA TGCGCCAGCAGTCCATCCGGGACAGAGTATGGCTACACCTTC. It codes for CASSPSGTEYGYTF.

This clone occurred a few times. CDR3 nucleotide sequence: TGCGCCAGCAGCTTGACAGTGTTCGATGGCTACACCTTC. Its protein is CASSLTVFDGYTF. The rearrangement links TRBV5-1 to TRBJ1-2, with D unclear. Germline CDR1 and CDR2: SGHRS and YFSETQ. Between the trimmed V and J ends, which lost 1 base and 6 bases, there was a span of 10 bases. The CDR3 length is 13 residues.

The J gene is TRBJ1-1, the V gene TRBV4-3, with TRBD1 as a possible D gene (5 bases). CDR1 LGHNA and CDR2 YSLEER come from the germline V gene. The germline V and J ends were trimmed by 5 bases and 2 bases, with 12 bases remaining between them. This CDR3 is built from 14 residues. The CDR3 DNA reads TGCGCCAGCAGCGCCCCGACAGAAAACACTGAAGCTTTCTTT. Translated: CASSAPTENTEAFF.